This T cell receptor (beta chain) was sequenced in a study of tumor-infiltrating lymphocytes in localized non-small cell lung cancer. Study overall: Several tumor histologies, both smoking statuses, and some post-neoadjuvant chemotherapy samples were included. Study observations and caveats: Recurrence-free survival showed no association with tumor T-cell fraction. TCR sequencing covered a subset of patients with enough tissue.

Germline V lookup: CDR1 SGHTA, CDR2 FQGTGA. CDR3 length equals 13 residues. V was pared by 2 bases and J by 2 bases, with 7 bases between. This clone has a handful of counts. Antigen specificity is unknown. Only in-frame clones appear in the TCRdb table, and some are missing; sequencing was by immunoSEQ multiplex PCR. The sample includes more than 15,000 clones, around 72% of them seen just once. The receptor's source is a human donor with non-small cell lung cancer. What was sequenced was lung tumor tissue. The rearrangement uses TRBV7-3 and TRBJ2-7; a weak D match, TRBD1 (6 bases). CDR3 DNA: TGTGCCAGCAGCTTAGGACAGCCCTACGAGCAGTACTTC. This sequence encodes CASSLGQPYEQYF.